These 10 T cell receptor beta chains originate from one sample sequenced in a study of blood T cells in healthy people across ages. The authors ran a second PCR of 7 to 11 cycles using a sample-barcoded 5' primer and a J-beta primer mix. TCRdb reprocessed the 5' RACE reads via MiXCR and lists one record per CDR3 protein. The sample lists about 650,000 distinct CDR3 sequences, about 51% occurring once. What was sequenced was blood. The origin of the receptors is a woman over 75 in good health.

The V gene is TRBV29-1, the J gene TRBJ2-5, with unresolved D. V was clipped by 2 bases and J by 0 bases, with 4 bases between them. From germline, CDR1 is SQVTM and CDR2 ANQGSEA. The CDR3 runs to 12 residues. CDR3 nucleotide sequence: TGCAGCGTTGAAAGGCACCAAGAGACCCAGTACTTC. It is translated as CSVERHQETQYF.

With respect to this clonotype: This may be a read error, as it is one base from a much larger clone. V gene TRBV4-1 combines with J gene TRBJ2-1, with 7 bases that match TRBD1. V lost 6 bases to trimming and J lost 7 bases; unmatched junction nucleotides: 9. CDR3 length: 14 amino acids. From germline, CDR1 is MGHRA and CDR2 YSYEKL. CDR3 DNA sequence: TGCGCCAGCAGGGACAGGTTCCTAGGGAATGAGCAGTTCTTC. Its protein product is CASRDRFLGNEQFF.

V and J are TRBV28 and TRBJ2-2, with D perhaps TRBD1 (5 bases). Trimming stripped 5 bases from V and 0 bases from J, with 13 bases between. Germline CDR1 MDHEN, CDR2 SYDVKM. The CDR3 sequence is 16 residues long. Here the CDR3 reads CASSRTGYPNTGELFF. The DNA for the CDR3 is TGTGCCAGCAGTAGAACAGGATACCCGAACACCGGGGAGCTGTTTTTT.

This clonotype was found many times. J is TRBJ1-1 and V is TRBV29-1, with unresolved D. Germline V gives CDR1 SQVTM, CDR2 ANQGSEA. V lost 4 bases and J lost 1, with 13 bases in between. CDR3 length equals 14 residues. The chain's CDR3 is CSVVAVSGNTEAFF. For the CDR3, the DNA is TGCAGCGTTGTTGCGGTATCGGGGAACACTGAAGCTTTCTTT. The entire variable domain, with the rest obtained from reference TRBV29-1 and TRBJ1-1, is as follows: SAVISQKPSRDICQRGTSLTIQCQVDSQVTMMFWYRQQPGQSLTLIATANQGSEATYESGFVIDKFPISRPNLTFSTLTVSNMSPEDSSIYLCSVVAVSGNTEAFFGQGTRLTVV.

This clonotype was found many times. The chain recombines TRBV20-1 with TRBJ1-5; D is ambiguous. Per germline, CDR1 DFQATT and CDR2 SNEGSKA (reference sequence). Trimming took 1 base from V and 3 from J, leaving 10 bases between them. This CDR3 comprises 14 residues. CDR3 in DNA: TGCAGTGCTAGAGGCACTTTGGCCAATCAGCCCCAGCATTTT. It yields the protein CSARGTLANQPQHF.

This chain joins TRBV6-4 and TRBJ2-3, with D possibly being TRBD1 (5 bases). The V and J ends lost 3 bases and 2 bases respectively, with 9 bases between them. Germline V gene lookup returns CDR1 MRHNA and CDR2 SNTAGT. The CDR3 spans 14 residues. The CDR3 DNA reads TGTGCCAGCAGTGAGGACACCTTCACAGATACGCAGTATTTT. Translated, it gives CASSEDTFTDTQYF.

V usage is TRBV12-3 or TRBV12-4 and J usage is TRBJ2-3; TRBD2 agrees at 8 bases. This CDR3 comprises 15 residues. Trimming at V came to 3 bases and at J to 2 bases, leaving 4 bases not matched to a gene. The CDR3 nucleotides are TGTGCCAGCAGTTTCGGGGGGGGAACCACAGATACGCAGTATTTT. This sequence encodes CASSFGGGTTDTQYF.

As concerns this clonotype: This may come from a read error, since a much larger clone is one base off. The chain uses TRBV5-1 and TRBJ1-2; 10 bases are a match to TRBD1. With 4 bases clipped from V and 8 bases from J, the junction kept 8 bases outside the gene matches. The germline V gene encodes CDR1 SGHRS and CDR2 YFSETQ. CDR3 length: 14 amino acids. The CDR3 loop is CASSMNDRGQGYTF. The CDR3, as DNA: TGCGCCAGCAGCATGAATGACAGGGGGCAAGGCTACACCTTC.

The chain joins TRBV7-2 to TRBJ2-1, with 11 bases fitting TRBD2. From germline, CDR1 is SGHTA and CDR2 FQGNSA. CDR3 length: 16 amino acids. J lost 4 bases, V lost 5 bases, and 7 bases had no gene match. CDR3 protein: CASSVTGTSGYNEQFF. In nucleotides, the CDR3 is TGTGCCAGCAGCGTAACCGGGACTAGCGGTTACAATGAGCAGTTCTTC.

About this clonotype itself: A single base separates this from a much larger clone, so it may be a read error. This chain connects TRBV5-6 to TRBJ2-1; 9 bases are shared with TRBD2. CDR3 length: 14 residues. The V gene's germline CDR1 is SGHDT and CDR2 YYEEEE. The CDR3 protein is CASSGAGLANDQFF. The CDR3 DNA reads as TGTGCCAGCAGCGGGGCGGGACTAGCCAATGATCAGTTCTTC.